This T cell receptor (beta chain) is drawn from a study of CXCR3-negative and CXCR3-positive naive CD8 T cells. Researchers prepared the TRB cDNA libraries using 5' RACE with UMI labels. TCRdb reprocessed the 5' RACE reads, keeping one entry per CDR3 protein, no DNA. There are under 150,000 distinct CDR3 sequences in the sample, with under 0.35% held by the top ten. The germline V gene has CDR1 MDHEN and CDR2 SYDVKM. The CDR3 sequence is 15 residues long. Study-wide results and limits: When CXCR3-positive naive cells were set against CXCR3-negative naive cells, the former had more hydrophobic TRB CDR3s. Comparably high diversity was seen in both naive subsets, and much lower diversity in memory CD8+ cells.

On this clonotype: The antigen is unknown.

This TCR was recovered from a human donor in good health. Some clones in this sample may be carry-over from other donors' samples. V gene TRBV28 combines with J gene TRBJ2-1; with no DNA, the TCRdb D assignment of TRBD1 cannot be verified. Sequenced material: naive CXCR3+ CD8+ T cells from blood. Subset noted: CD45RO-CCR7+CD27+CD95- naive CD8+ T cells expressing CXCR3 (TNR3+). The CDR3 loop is CASSLPGVIRNEQFF.